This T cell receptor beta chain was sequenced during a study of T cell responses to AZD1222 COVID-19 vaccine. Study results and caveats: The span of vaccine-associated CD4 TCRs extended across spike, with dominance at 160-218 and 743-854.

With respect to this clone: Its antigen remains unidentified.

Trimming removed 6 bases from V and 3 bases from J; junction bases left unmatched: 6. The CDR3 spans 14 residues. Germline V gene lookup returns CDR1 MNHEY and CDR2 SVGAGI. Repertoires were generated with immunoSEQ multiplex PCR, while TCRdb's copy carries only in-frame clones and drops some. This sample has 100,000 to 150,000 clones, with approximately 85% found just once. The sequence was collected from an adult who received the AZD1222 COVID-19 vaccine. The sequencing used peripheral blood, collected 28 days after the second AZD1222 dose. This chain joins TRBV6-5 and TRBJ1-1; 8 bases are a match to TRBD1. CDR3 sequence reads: CASRRPQGDTEAFF. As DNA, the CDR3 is TGTGCCAGCAGGAGACCACAGGGGGACACTGAAGCTTTCTTT.